The rows below give T cell receptor beta chains drawn from one sample of a study of CD8 T cells in ankylosing spondylitis. TCRdb redid the calling of the 5' RACE reads with MiXCR, one entry per CDR3 protein. Seen here are about 750,000 distinct CDR3 sequences, roughly 19% observed once, and the top ten hold about 19%. The sample comprised blood, either unsorted or a sorted T cell fraction (not recorded which). The receptors here all came from a male donor with ankylosing spondylitis. CDR3s include the opening cysteine and the closing phenylalanine or tryptophan. Fields, in order: J gene, D gene, clone size, CDR3 length, V gene, CDR3 DNA, CDR3 protein. A D gene is named only where the DNA matches it firmly. Clone size is shown for a subset of rows, as once, few, many or a class of expanded clone.

TRBJ1-2	-	-	14	TRBV30	TGTGCCTGGAGCATCCGTGGGAGGCTGTTTGGCTACACCTTC	CAWSIRGRLFGYTF
TRBJ2-7	-	few	13	TRBV7-9	TGTGCCAGCAGCGCCAGGGGGGTTGGTGAGCAGTACTTC	CASSARGVGEQYF
TRBJ2-3	TRBD1	few	12	TRBV29-1	TGCAGCGTAGACAGGGGAGCAGATACGCAGTATTTT	CSVDRGADTQYF
TRBJ2-7	TRBD2	-	16	TRBV7-8	TGTGCCAGCAGCTTACCTAGCGGGAGGGTCCCCTACGAGCAGTACTTC	CASSLPSGRVPYEQYF
TRBJ2-5	-	-	13	TRBV2	TGTGCCAGCAGTGTGGGGGCTGGAGAGACCCAGTACTTC	CASSVGAGETQYF
TRBJ2-7	TRBD2	-	18	TRBV5-1	TGCGCCAGCAGCTTGGCCCCCGGACTAGCGGGAGATACCTACGAGCAGTACTTC	CASSLAPGLAGDTYEQYF
TRBJ2-5	-	-	15	TRBV7-9	TGTGCCAGCAGCCCCCCCGACAGTTCGCGAGAGACCCAGTACTTC	CASSPPDSSRETQYF
TRBJ1-5	TRBD1	few	13	TRBV20-1	TGCAGTGCTAGGGGAGGGGGCGGTCAGCCCCAGCATTTT	CSARGGGGQPQHF
TRBJ2-5	-	few	14	TRBV29-1	TGCAGCGTTGAAAAACAGGGGAGGCGGGAGACCCAGTACTTC	CSVEKQGRRETQYF
TRBJ2-2	-	few	13	TRBV6-2/TRBV6-3	TGTGCCAGCAGTTTCGACACGAATCCGGAGCTGTTTTTT	CASSFDTNPELFF
TRBJ2-3	TRBD2	-	19	TRBV11-1	TGTGCCAGCAGTCGCGAGGATTGGGGCGGGAGGTCGGACACAGATACGCAGTATTTT	CASSREDWGGRSDTDTQYF
TRBJ2-3	TRBD1	-	15	TRBV3-1	TGTGCCAGCAGCCCCCAGACAGGGGGAACAGATACGCAGTATTTT	CASSPQTGGTDTQYF
TRBJ2-1	TRBD2	-	16	TRBV7-8	TGTGCCAGCAGCTTCTTGACTAGCGGGGTTTACAATGAGCAGTTCTTC	CASSFLTSGVYNEQFF
TRBJ1-1	-	-	12	TRBV6-2/TRBV6-3	TGTGCCAGCGGGAGAGGAGGCGCTGAAGCTTTCTTT	CASGRGGAEAFF
TRBJ2-7	-	-	14	TRBV4-1	TGCGCCAGCAGCCAAGACCCAGGGTTGAACGAGCAGTACTTC	CASSQDPGLNEQYF
TRBJ2-5	TRBD2	many	17	TRBV3-1	TGTGCCAGCAGCCCCGGACTAGCGGGGGCCCGTGGGGAGACCCAGTACTTC	CASSPGLAGARGETQYF
TRBJ2-1	-	-	13	TRBV3-1	TGTGCCAGCAGCCGAAAGGGCCTGCCCCTGAAGTTCTTC	CASSRKGLPLKFF
TRBJ2-5	TRBD2	-	15	TRBV5-6	TGTGCCAGCAGCTTCCTAGCGGGGGGGCGAGAGACCCAGTACTTC	CASSFLAGGRETQYF
TRBJ2-5	TRBD1	-	12	TRBV29-1	TGCAGCGCCAGGACAGGGAGGGAGACCCAGTACTTC	CSARTGRETQYF
TRBJ2-3	TRBD2	few	16	TRBV14	TGTGCCAGCAGCCAAGAATTAGCGGGAGTCACAGATACGCAGTATTTT	CASSQELAGVTDTQYF
TRBJ1-3	-	-	16	TRBV6-1	TGTGCCAGCAGGAATCCACAGGACTTCTCTGGAAACACCATATATTTT	CASRNPQDFSGNTIYF
TRBJ1-1	-	-	17	TRBV11-2	TGTGCCAGCAGCCTGGGGGGGAAAACGGGGGTGAACACTGAAGCTTTCTTT	CASSLGGKTGVNTEAFF
TRBJ2-1	TRBD2	-	15	TRBV7-8	TGTGCCAGCAGCTTATCCGCGGACCCGGGGGGTGAGCAGTTCTTC	CASSLSADPGGEQFF
TRBJ1-2	TRBD1	-	16	TRBV12-3/TRBV12-4	TGTGCCAGCAGTTCCAGACAGGGGGACTGGGACTATGGCTACACCTTC	CASSSRQGDWDYGYTF
TRBJ2-1	TRBD2	-	14	TRBV20-1	TGCAGTGCTGGGGCTGCGGGAGACTACAATGAGCAGTTCTTC	CSAGAAGDYNEQFF
TRBJ2-5	TRBD2	few	16	TRBV7-9	TGTGCCAGCAGCCGCGGACTAGGAGAAGGTCGAGAGACCCAGTACTTC	CASSRGLGEGRETQYF
TRBJ2-3	TRBD2	-	12	TRBV7-2	TGTGCCAGCAGCTTACGCGGGAGGTCGCAGTATTTT	CASSLRGRSQYF
TRBJ2-7	-	few	14	TRBV7-8	TGTGCCAGCAGCTCCGACGGGCGGACCTACGAGCAGTACTTC	CASSSDGRTYEQYF
TRBJ2-1	TRBD2	many	15	TRBV12-3/TRBV12-4	TGTGCCAGCAGTTTTATGTGGGAGGGCCATGATGAGCAGTTCTTC	CASSFMWEGHDEQFF
TRBJ2-7	TRBD1	few	13	TRBV10-3	TGTGCCATCAATCCGGGACAGGGCTACGAGCAGTACTTC	CAINPGQGYEQYF
TRBJ2-7	TRBD1	-	14	TRBV28	TGTGCCAGCTTGAGGGACAGGGCCATCTACGAGCAGTACTTC	CASLRDRAIYEQYF
TRBJ1-1	TRBD1	-	15	TRBV7-2	TGTGCCAGCAGCTTAGTAAGCGGGACAGGGAGTGAAGCTTTCTTT	CASSLVSGTGSEAFF
TRBJ2-3	TRBD1	few	16	TRBV5-1	TGCGCCAGCAGGCCCCTCCGGGACAGGGGATCAGATACGCAGTATTTT	CASRPLRDRGSDTQYF
TRBJ2-1	TRBD2	many	16	TRBV20-1	TGCAGTGCCCAGACGGCGACTAGCGGGAACTACAATGAGCAGTTCTTC	CSAQTATSGNYNEQFF
TRBJ1-5	-	-	15	TRBV12-3/TRBV12-4	TGTGCCAGCAGGAAGGGGGAGGGGAGGTTTCAGCCCCAGCATTTT	CASRKGEGRFQPQHF
TRBJ1-4	-	-	16	TRBV7-9	TGTGCCAGCAGCTCGTGGAGCGTCGCAACTAATGAAAAACTGTTTTTT	CASSSWSVATNEKLFF
TRBJ2-7	-	-	14	TRBV3-1	TGTGCCAGCAGCCAACTGGGGGGGCCCGCCGAGCAGTACTTC	CASSQLGGPAEQYF
TRBJ1-1	-	-	13	TRBV18	TGTGCCAGCTCACAGACACCAGACACTGAAGCTTTCTTT	CASSQTPDTEAFF
TRBJ2-5	-	-	13	TRBV5-5	TGTGCCAGCAGCTCGGAGGACCTTCTGACCCAGTACTTC	CASSSEDLLTQYF
TRBJ1-2	-	few	12	TRBV29-1	TGCAGCGTTGACTACGGATTCTATGGCTACACCTTC	CSVDYGFYGYTF
TRBJ2-7	TRBD1	few	15	TRBV5-1	TGCGCCAGCAGCTTGGAGGGACAGGACGCCTACGAGCAGTACTTC	CASSLEGQDAYEQYF
TRBJ2-3	-	few	13	TRBV7-9	TGTGCCAGCAGGCTACGGGGTGCAGATACGCAGTATTTT	CASRLRGADTQYF
TRBJ1-2	TRBD1	-	11	TRBV20-1	TGCATTCCGGGACAGGGCGAGGGCTACACCTTC	CIPGQGEGYTF
TRBJ1-6	-	-	17	TRBV20-1	TGCAGTGCTATCAACGGTCAGAAAAGCTCCTATAATTCACCCCTCCACTTT	CSAINGQKSSYNSPLHF
TRBJ2-7	TRBD1	-	16	TRBV5-1	TGCGCCAGCAGCCAGGGGACAGGCTCCCATCCCCGGGGGCAGTACTTC	CASSQGTGSHPRGQYF
TRBJ1-5	-	few	14	TRBV20-1	TGCAGTGCTAGGATAACAGGGCGCAATCAGCCCCAGCATTTT	CSARITGRNQPQHF
TRBJ2-7	TRBD1	few	15	TRBV2	TGTGCCAGCAGCCTAAGACAGGGTGAGGGCTCTCGGCAGTACTTC	CASSLRQGEGSRQYF
TRBJ2-1	TRBD1	few	19	TRBV5-6	TGTGCCAGCAGCTTGGTGGACAGGGACATTAGAGGCTCCTACAATGAGCAGTTCTTC	CASSLVDRDIRGSYNEQFF
TRBJ2-7	TRBD2	-	16	TRBV11-3	TGTGCCAGCAGCTCTCGACTAGCGCGAGACTCCTACGAGCAGTACTTC	CASSSRLARDSYEQYF
TRBJ2-3	-	-	16	TRBV5-6	TGTGCCAGCAGGAAGGGGGAACTTCTGTTCGGAGATACGCAGTATTTT	CASRKGELLFGDTQYF
TRBJ2-1	TRBD1	few	16	TRBV27	TGTGCCAGCAGCCTCCTAAGGGACAGGGGCAACAATGAGCAGTTCTTC	CASSLLRDRGNNEQFF
TRBJ2-7	-	-	12	TRBV5-6	TGTGCCAGCAGCTTCGAACGCCACGAGCAGTACTTC	CASSFERHEQYF
TRBJ1-1	-	few	17	TRBV4-1	TGCGCCAGCAGCCAAGAGGTATACAGGGTCGGGAACACTGAAGCTTTCTTT	CASSQEVYRVGNTEAFF
TRBJ2-3	TRBD2	few	18	TRBV5-1	TGCGCCAGCAGCTTAACCGGGACTAGCGGGGGGGCCGTACCATCGCAGTATTTT	CASSLTGTSGGAVPSQYF
TRBJ2-3	TRBD2	few	19	TRBV4-2	TGTGCCAGCAGCCAAGGTGAGGCTAGCGGGACCGGAGACACAGATACGCAGTATTTT	CASSQGEASGTGDTDTQYF